Listed here are 5 T cell receptor beta chains from one sample, sequenced in a study of blood T cell repertoires in COVID-19. TCRdb's table, derived via immunoSEQ multiplex PCR, lists solely in-frame clones and lacks some. The profile shows roughly 380,000 clones, over 75% of them singletons. Sequences were obtained from peripheral blood. The receptors were sampled from a woman in her forties with COVID-19, enrolled during active disease.

V is TRBV2 and J is TRBJ2-3; 8 nucleotides align to TRBD1. The CDR3 runs to 18 residues. Germline lookup yields CDR1 SNHLY and CDR2 FYNNEI. V lost 4 bases, J lost 1 base, and 13 bases stayed unmatched. The CDR3 region has the DNA TGTGCCAGCAGTGGAGGGGCAGGGGGCCTCCTCGGCACAGATACGCAGTATTTT. The encoded protein is CASSGGAGGLLGTDTQYF.

The V gene is TRBV9, the J gene TRBJ2-4, with 7 bases lining up with TRBD1. This CDR3 is 17 amino acids long. Looked up from germline, CDR1 is SGDLS and CDR2 is YYNGEE. Trimming at V came to 4 bases and at J to 1 base, leaving 11 bases not matched to a gene. The CDR3 loop reads CASSQGQTNHAKNIQYF. CDR3 coding DNA: TGTGCCAGCAGCCAGGGACAGACTAACCATGCCAAAAACATTCAGTACTTC.

The chain carries TRBV28 and TRBJ1-6, with D possibly being TRBD1 (6 bases). The CDR3 runs 16 residues. V was pared by 2 bases and J by 9 bases, with 17 bases between. Germline CDR1 MDHEN, CDR2 SYDVKM. CDR3 sequence: CASSLGEQGRASPLHF. DNA for the CDR3: TGTGCCAGCAGTTTAGGAGAACAGGGCAGGGCTTCACCCCTCCACTTT.

The gene calls are TRBV7-3 and TRBJ1-6; unclear D gene. Germline CDR1 reads SGHTA; CDR2 reads FQGTGA. The CDR3 sequence is 12 residues long. The V gene lost 0 bases and the J gene lost 9 bases, with 3 bases spanning the gap. CDR3 nucleotide sequence: TGTGCCAGCAGCTTAACCGGTTCACCCCTCCACTTT. Encoded protein: CASSLTGSPLHF.

This chain joins TRBV2 and TRBJ1-5, with a possible D match to TRBD1 (5 bases). The germline V and J ends were trimmed by 4 bases and 3 bases, with 13 bases remaining between them. The CDR3 is 15 residues long. CDR1 is SNHLY and CDR2 is FYNNEI in the germline V gene. CDR3 sequence: CASSGLTELNQPQHF. The CDR3 DNA follows: TGTGCCAGCAGTGGACTGACAGAACTCAATCAGCCCCAGCATTTT.